This T cell receptor (beta chain) was identified in a study of shared clonotypes between healthy human individuals. The study's findings and limits: Generation probabilities were higher for clonotypes shared across all four sorted-subset donors than for unshared ones.

Assay: immunoSEQ multiplex PCR; the TCRdb copy retains only in-frame clones and omits some. The sample contains about 2.1 million clones, about 92% of which appear only once. Regarding this clone: No antigen is known for it.

Positive CCR7 selection of CD45RO-negative cells yielded the naive CD8 cells, and terminally differentiated effector memory CD45RA+ cells were excluded. Specimen: naive CD8+ T cells from PBMCs. The sequence was collected from a man between 18 and 29 years old in good health. Some clones in this sample may be carry-over from other donors' samples.

In nucleotides, the CDR3 is TGTGCCAGCAGCCACAGGGGTAATCAGCCCCAGCATTTT. Translating it yields CASSHRGNQPQHF. This rearrangement joins TRBV7-3 to TRBJ1-5, with 7 bases aligning to TRBD1. CDR1 is SGHTA and CDR2 is FQGTGA in the germline V gene. This CDR3 has 13 residues. V lost 5 bases to trimming and J lost 4 bases; unmatched junction nucleotides: 2.